These 32 T cell receptor beta chains were all obtained from the same sample, sequenced in a study of T-cell reconstitution after alpha-beta-depleted transplantation in children. Construction of the TCRbeta library involved unique molecular identifiers. MiXCR was run by TCRdb on the PCR reads, yielding one entry per CDR3 protein. The data hold about 830,000 distinct CDR3 sequences, with approximately 15% observed a single time. The sample consisted of PBMCs, mostly from graft donor cells, taken 360 days after TCRalphabeta/CD19-depleted stem cell transplant. These receptors were obtained from a male patient between 5 and 17 years old who had a stem cell transplant for acute lymphoblastic leukemia, so the T cells may come from the graft donor.

This chain joins TRBV2 and TRBJ2-2; maybe TRBD2 (5 bases). Trimming stripped 10 bases from V and 3 bases from J, with 24 bases between. The CDR3 is 17 amino acids. Germline loops: CDR1 SNHLY, CDR2 FYNNEI. CDR3 bases: TGTGCCATCCGCCACGAACTCCAGCGGCGAGACACCGGGGAGCTGTTTTTT. This sequence encodes CAIRHELQRRDTGELFF.

Ten or more counts support this clonotype. V is TRBV5-1 and J is TRBJ1-1; 7 bases fit TRBD1. V gave up 4 bases and J gave up 5 bases; unmatched junction bases: 11. Germline CDR1 SGHRS, CDR2 YFSETQ. CDR3 length equals 15 residues. CDR3 region: CASSGRQGGVTEAFF. CDR3 coding DNA: TGCGCCAGCAGCGGGCGACAGGGAGGGGTAACTGAAGCTTTCTTT.

This clonotype was detected ten times or more. V gene TRBV7-2 combines with J gene TRBJ2-7, with 7 bases aligning to TRBD2. Germline CDR1 SGHTA, CDR2 FQGNSA. J gave up 7 bases and V 5 bases, and 14 bases lay outside the gene matches. The CDR3 is 15 amino acids. The chain's CDR3 is CASSPRQPGRLEQYF. In nucleotides, the CDR3 is TGTGCCAGCAGCCCCCGACAGCCCGGGAGGTTGGAGCAGTACTTC.

The table lists this clonotype with a few counts. The chain links TRBV12-3 or TRBV12-4 to TRBJ1-5; D ambiguous. Trimming took 0 bases from V and 1 from J, leaving 4 bases between them. The CDR3 covers 14 residues. The CDR3 DNA reads as TGTGCCAGCAGTTTAGCGGAGAGCAATCAGCCCCAGCATTTT. Its translation: CASSLAESNQPQHF.

The J gene is TRBJ1-2, the V gene TRBV12-3 or TRBV12-4, with D possibly matching TRBD1 (6 bases). Deletions cut 6 bases from V and 3 bases from J, with 11 bases between. The CDR3 contains 13 residues. In nucleotides, the CDR3 is TGTGCCAGCAGAAACAGGGTCGACTATGGCTACACCTTC. Translated: CASRNRVDYGYTF.

The V and J genes are TRBV15 and TRBJ2-1; 10 bases align to TRBD2. CDR1 is LNHNV, CDR2 YYDKDF, per germline (reference sequence). The ends lost 10 bases at V and 6 bases at J; junction bases unmatched: 6. The CDR3 is made up of 13 amino acids. The CDR3 DNA reads TGTGCCATAGGACTAGCGGTAACCAATGAGCAGTTCTTC. This translates into CAIGLAVTNEQFF. Complete variable domain (other parts from reference TRBV15 and TRBJ2-1): DAMVIQNPRYQVTQFGKPVTLSCSQTLNHNVMYWYQQKSSQAPKLLFHYYDKDFNNEADTPDNFQSRRPNTSFCFLDIRSPGLGDTAMYLCAIGLAVTNEQFFGPGTRLTVL.

In this sample, this clonotype turned up a few times. The V gene is TRBV12-3 or TRBV12-4, the J gene TRBJ2-1; weak D call: TRBD2 (5 bases). This CDR3 is 16 amino acids long. V was cut by 3 bases and J by 3 bases, with 15 bases left in between. CDR3: CASSFTERGSYNEQFF. The CDR3 DNA follows: TGTGCCAGCAGTTTTACGGAACGAGGGAGCTACAATGAGCAGTTCTTC.

This clonotype was counted many times. V gene TRBV12-3 or TRBV12-4 combines with J gene TRBJ2-2; 7 bases line up with TRBD1. V shed 3 bases, J shed 4 bases, and the junction held 2 bases outside the gene matches. CDR3 size: 14 residues. Here the CDR3 reads CASSFRGPTGELFF. CDR3 bases: TGTGCCAGCAGTTTTAGGGGGCCCACCGGGGAGCTGTTTTTT.

This clonotype has only a few counts. This chain connects TRBV7-2 to TRBJ2-3; D not resolved. The CDR3 is 14 residues long. The V gene lost 3 bases and the J gene lost 2 bases, with 9 bases spanning the gap. The germline CDR1 and CDR2 sequences are SGHTA and FQGNSA. The CDR3 loop is CASSFWLNTDTQYF. CDR3 nucleotide sequence: TGTGCCAGCAGCTTCTGGCTGAACACAGATACGCAGTATTTT.

This clonotype was counted a few times. The chain links TRBV20-1 to TRBJ2-5; possibly TRBD2 for D (5 bases). Germline-derived CDR1 and CDR2 are DFQATT and SNEGSKA (reference sequence). V was clipped by 0 bases and J by 3 bases, with 14 bases between them. The CDR3 is made up of 15 amino acids. The CDR3 reads CSARDSRTGKETQYF. CDR3 DNA sequence: TGCAGTGCTAGAGATTCCCGGACTGGCAAAGAGACCCAGTACTTC.

This clonotype came up a few times. The rearrangement joins TRBV12-3 or TRBV12-4 to TRBJ2-1; TRBD2 agrees at 8 bases. This CDR3 contains 14 residues. Trimming took 6 bases from V and 9 from J; bases not matched to a gene: 10. Written as DNA, the CDR3 is TGTGCCAGCAGAAGTCCGGGACTAGTCAGTGAGCAGTTCTTC. This encodes CASRSPGLVSEQFF.

The chain has TRBV6-1 and TRBJ2-5; tentative D call: TRBD1 (5 bases). The CDR3 covers 15 residues. Germline V gene data show CDR1 as MNHNS and CDR2 as SASEGT. V lost 1 base and J 5 bases, leaving 14 bases between the germline ends. The CDR3 loop is CASSEDPGSEETQYF. CDR3 DNA sequence: TGTGCCAGCAGTGAAGATCCAGGGTCGGAGGAGACCCAGTACTTC.

The chain recombines TRBV11-2 with TRBJ2-7; 12 bases fit TRBD2. This CDR3 is 18 amino acids long. Trimming at V came to 5 bases and at J to 3 bases, leaving 14 bases not matched to a gene. Germline assignment: CDR1 SGHAT and CDR2 FQNNGV. The CDR3 region is CASSQPRTSGIFNYEQYF. The DNA for the CDR3 is TGTGCCAGCAGCCAGCCCCGGACTAGCGGGATTTTCAACTACGAGCAGTACTTC.

This clonotype was found many times. The chain has TRBV6-5 and TRBJ2-3, with 13 nucleotides matching TRBD2. This CDR3 is 16 amino acids long. V shed 0 bases and J 6 bases; nucleotides not matched to a gene: 3. Germline CDR1 reads MNHEY; CDR2 reads SVGAGI. In DNA, the CDR3 is TGTGCCAGCAGTTACTCGAGGGGACTAGCGGGGGATACGCAGTATTTT. Its translation is CASSYSRGLAGDTQYF.

This clonotype was counted between two and nine times. This sequence joins TRBV14 and TRBJ1-2, with TRBD1 as a possible D gene (5 bases). Germline V lookup: CDR1 SGHDN, CDR2 FVKESK. Trimming took off 1 base at V and 7 bases at J, with 22 bases between the two ends. The CDR3 length is 17 residues. The CDR3 here is CASSQVWGYGGYTGYTF. CDR3 DNA sequence: TGTGCCAGCAGCCAAGTTTGGGGTTACGGGGGGTACACTGGCTACACCTTC.

The table lists this clonotype with a few counts. The genes are TRBV5-1 and TRBJ1-3; D gene unclear. Germline lookup yields CDR1 SGHRS and CDR2 YFSETQ. The CDR3 is 15 residues long. Trimming took 0 bases from V and 4 from J, leaving 11 bases between them. The CDR3 sequence is CASSLGQSAGNTIYF. The DNA of the CDR3 is TGCGCCAGCAGCTTGGGACAATCGGCAGGAAACACCATATATTTT.

The J gene is TRBJ2-3, the V gene TRBV4-1; possible D gene TRBD1, 6 bases. The CDR3 runs to 15 residues. From germline, CDR1 is MGHRA and CDR2 YSYEKL. V lost 4 bases to trimming and J lost 0 bases, with 11 bases between them. CDR3 loop: CASSPRDTSTDTQYF. DNA for the CDR3: TGCGCCAGCAGCCCCCGGGACACTAGCACAGATACGCAGTATTTT.

This clonotype has ten or more counts. The chain carries TRBV21-1 and TRBJ2-7; the listed D gene, TRBD1, was not tested against the DNA. TRBV21-1 has pseudogene status. There are 17 residues in the CDR3. The CDR3 DNA sequence: TGTGCCAGCAGCGAACTGCAGGGGGAGCGGGAAAGGTACGAGCAGTACTTC. It specifies CASSELQGERERYEQYF.

This clonotype was seen ten or more times. This chain joins TRBV10-3 and TRBJ2-5; 10 bases agree with TRBD2. CDR3 size: 15 residues. Per the germline V gene, CDR1 is ENHRY and CDR2 is SYGVKD. The V and J ends lost 2 bases and 1 base, in that order; junction bases with no gene match: 1. CDR3 loop: CAISEGLAVQETQYF. CDR3 sequence (DNA): TGTGCCATCAGTGAGGGACTAGCGGTCCAAGAGACCCAGTACTTC.

This chain joins TRBV9 and TRBJ2-1; 7 positions match TRBD2. Germline assignment: CDR1 SGDLS and CDR2 YYNGEE. Trimming took 0 bases from V and 10 from J; bases not matched to a gene: 10. The CDR3 has 15 amino acids. CDR3 coding DNA: TGTGCCAGCAGCGTAGGAGCGGGGCTTACAATCGAGCAGTTCTTC. Its protein product is CASSVGAGLTIEQFF.

This clonotype was seen many times. The chain carries TRBV28 and TRBJ2-7; the match to TRBD2 covers 10 bases. The CDR3 consists of 15 residues. J gave up 3 bases and V 6 bases, and 8 bases lay outside the gene matches. CDR1 is MDHEN and CDR2 is SYDVKM in the germline V gene. DNA for the CDR3: TGTGCCAGCAGCCGCAGACTAGCGGGTATCTACGAGCAGTACTTC. Residues: CASSRRLAGIYEQYF.

This clonotype has just a few counts. The chain combines TRBV10-2 with TRBJ2-4, with TRBD1 matching 9 bases. The CDR3 is 14 amino acids. V gave up 6 bases and J gave up 8 bases; unmatched junction bases: 8. The germline V gene has CDR1 WSHSY and CDR2 SAAADI. CDR3 nucleotide sequence: TGCGCCAGCAGGGCTTTGGGACAGGGAGACATTCAGTACTTC. This sequence encodes CASRALGQGDIQYF.

The chain couples TRBV7-8 to TRBJ2-1, with a tentative D call TRBD2 (5 bases). CDR1 SGHVS and CDR2 FQNEAQ come from the germline V gene. The CDR3 runs 11 residues. Trimming stripped 2 bases from V and 14 bases from J, with 10 bases between. The CDR3 reads CASSLPGMEFF. The CDR3 DNA reads TGTGCCAGCAGCTTACCCGGGATGGAGTTCTTC.

In this sample, this clonotype turned up many times. V gene TRBV7-6 combines with J gene TRBJ2-1, with 7 bases that match TRBD1. CDR3 length: 16 residues. Germline CDR1 SGHVS, CDR2 FNYEAQ. Trimming cost V 2 bases and J 3 bases; bases outside gene matches: 7. The CDR3 nucleotides are TGTGCCAGCAGCTTAACAGGGGTTTATTTCTACAATGAGCAGTTCTTC. The encoded protein is CASSLTGVYFYNEQFF.

This clonotype came up many times. The V gene is TRBV9, the J gene TRBJ2-3; 11 nucleotides match TRBD2. CDR1 is SGDLS and CDR2 is YYNGEE in the germline V gene. The CDR3 consists of 18 residues. The ends lost 2 bases at V and 0 bases at J; junction bases unmatched: 8. The CDR3 DNA reads as TGTGCCAGCAGCGTCTCGCTAGCGGGAGGATCTAGCACAGATACGCAGTATTTT. This encodes CASSVSLAGGSSTDTQYF.

This clonotype was recorded a few times. The chain joins TRBV5-8 to TRBJ2-3; D possibly corresponds to TRBD2 (5 bases). Trimming took 2 bases from V and 0 from J, leaving 16 bases between them. CDR1 and CDR2 from the germline V gene are SGHTS and YDEGEE. The CDR3 totals 17 residues. CDR3: CASSLMVAHISTDTQYF. The DNA for the CDR3 is TGTGCCAGCAGCTTAATGGTAGCGCACATAAGCACAGATACGCAGTATTTT.

The chain has TRBV7-6 and TRBJ2-7; 7 nucleotides match TRBD1. The ends lost 5 bases at V and 4 bases at J; junction bases unmatched: 20. Germline CDR1 and CDR2: SGHVS and FNYEAQ. CDR3 length: 18 residues. CDR3 sequence (DNA): TGTGCCAGCAGCCGTTCGCTATACAGGGGAAGACCGGTATACGAGCAGTACTTC. It yields the protein CASSRSLYRGRPVYEQYF. The full variable domain, rest sourced from reference TRBV7-6 and TRBJ2-7, is GAGVSQSPRYKVTKRGQDVALRCDPISGHVSLYWYRQALGQGPEFLTYFNYEAQQDKSGLPNDRFSAERPEGSISTLTIQRTEQRDSAMYRCASSRSLYRGRPVYEQYFGPGTRLTVT.

In this sample, this clonotype turned up a few times. This sequence joins TRBV6-1 and TRBJ2-7, with TRBD2 matching 14 bases. The CDR3 is 13 residues long. V trimming: 10 bases; J trimming: 5 bases; junction bases outside the gene matches: 4. Germline V gene data show CDR1 as MNHNS and CDR2 as SASEGT. The DNA for the CDR3 is TGTGCCATGGGACTAGCGGGAGCCCACGAGCAGTACTTC. Its protein is CAMGLAGAHEQYF.

The chain carries TRBV7-6 and TRBJ1-2; D perhaps matches TRBD1 (5 bases). Between the trimmed V and J ends, which lost 7 bases and 2 bases, there was a span of 20 bases. Germline lookup yields CDR1 SGHVS and CDR2 FNYEAQ. The CDR3 is 16 amino acids. The CDR3 DNA sequence: TGTGCCAGCACCAGACTTTTCGGACACGACAACTATGGCTACACCTTC. Protein sequence: CASTRLFGHDNYGYTF.

This chain connects TRBV18 to TRBJ2-2, with D possibly being TRBD1 (6 bases). V lost 1 base to trimming and J lost 5 bases, with 11 bases between them. This CDR3 region has 15 residues. Germline V gene lookup returns CDR1 KGHSH and CDR2 LQKENI. CDR3 bases: TGTGCCAGCTCACCACAGGGGGATGTGACCGGGGAGCTGTTTTTT. Encoded protein: CASSPQGDVTGELFF.

A few counts support this clonotype. J is TRBJ2-1 and V is TRBV18; D is unresolved. The CDR3 loop spans 16 amino acids. V shed 4 bases and J shed 0 bases, with 13 bases lying between them. The germline CDR1 and CDR2 sequences are KGHSH and LQKENI. CDR3 DNA sequence: TGTGCCAGCTCACACACAACCGGCTTCTCCTACAATGAGCAGTTCTTC. Translation: CASSHTTGFSYNEQFF.

This clonotype occurred once. The chain employs TRBV2 and TRBJ2-1, with TRBD1 matching over 7 bases. Germline CDR1 and CDR2: SNHLY and FYNNEI. V lost 4 bases and J lost 3; bases outside the gene matches: 9. The CDR3 sequence is 16 residues long. The CDR3 reads CASSAFWDRDYNEQFF. The CDR3 DNA reads TGTGCCAGCAGTGCGTTTTGGGACAGAGACTACAATGAGCAGTTCTTC.